These T cell receptor beta chains were read from a single sample in a study of naive and memory T cell subsets. One entry per CDR3 protein, called by TCRdb with MiXCR from the UMI-ligation and nested PCR reads. The table lists over 130,000 distinct CDR3 sequences, approximately 20% of them singletons. The sequenced sample was naive CD8+ T cells from blood. These TCRs come from a human donor in good health. CDR3s include the opening cysteine and the closing phenylalanine or tryptophan. Fields, in order: V gene, D gene, J gene, clone size, CDR3 DNA, CDR3 protein. A D gene is named only where the DNA matches it firmly. Clone size is shown for a subset of rows, as once, few, many or a class of expanded clone.

TRBV7-6	NA	TRBJ2-1	NA	TGTGCCAGCTTTGGGGGCAATGAGCAGTTCTTC	CASFGGNEQFF
TRBV30	NA	TRBJ2-1	NA	TGTGCCTGGAGCCAAGTGCCGGGTTCCCTACAGGGTGAGCAGTTCTTC	CAWSQVPGSLQGEQFF
TRBV12-3/TRBV12-4	NA	TRBJ1-6	NA	TGTGCCAGCAGCCCCACAGGGCCCAATTCACCCCTCCACTTT	CASSPTGPNSPLHF
TRBV13	NA	TRBJ1-4	few	TGTGCCAGCAAATTGGGGGATGAAAAACTGTTTTTT	CASKLGDEKLFF
TRBV28	NA	TRBJ1-5	few	TGTGCCAGCAGACCGGACACCTCCAATCAGCCCCAGCATTTT	CASRPDTSNQPQHF
TRBV20-1	NA	TRBJ2-2	NA	TGCAGTGCTAGGTGGCCTCACACCGGGGAGCTGTTTTTT	CSARWPHTGELFF
TRBV20-1	NA	TRBJ2-7	NA	TGCAGTGCGGGGACTGGCTCCTACGAGCAGTACTTC	CSAGTGSYEQYF
TRBV12-5	TRBD2	TRBJ2-5	NA	TGTGCTAGTGCCGGGGGGGAGACCCAGTACTTC	CASAGGETQYF
TRBV5-4	TRBD1	TRBJ2-4	NA	TGTGCCAGCAGCTTGGTGGGACAGGGGGAAGCCAAAAACATTCAGTACTTC	CASSLVGQGEAKNIQYF
TRBV9	NA	TRBJ2-7	few	TGTGCCAGCAGCGTAGCTGGCGGGACCTACGAGCAGTACTTC	CASSVAGGTYEQYF
TRBV7-3	NA	TRBJ2-1	NA	TGTGCCAGCAGCTTAAGTTCGGGTTCGAGGGAGCAGTTCTTC	CASSLSSGSREQFF
TRBV12-3/TRBV12-4	TRBD1	TRBJ2-7	NA	TGTGCCAGCAGTCTGACAGGGGTTAGCCACGAGCAGTACTTC	CASSLTGVSHEQYF
TRBV20-1	NA	TRBJ2-7	few	TGCAGTGCTAGGGACTCGGGACTCGATTACGAGCAGTACTTC	CSARDSGLDYEQYF
TRBV18	NA	TRBJ2-1	NA	TGTGCCAGCTCACCACCGTTACAGGACTACAATGAGCAGTTCTTC	CASSPPLQDYNEQFF
TRBV27	NA	TRBJ2-5	NA	TGTGCCAGCAGTCTCTGGGGGCAGGGGTTGTCTCAAGAGACCCAGTACTTC	CASSLWGQGLSQETQYF
TRBV6-5	NA	TRBJ2-7	many	TGTGCCCGAATCTACGAGCAGTACTTC	CARIYEQYF
TRBV20-1	NA	TRBJ1-2	NA	TGCAGTGCTAGGGACACCGGGCAGAATAACTATGGCTACACCTTC	CSARDTGQNNYGYTF
TRBV5-5	NA	TRBJ2-7	NA	TGTGCCAGCAGCTTGGATACCGAGACTCACTGGATCGGGTACGAGCAGTACTTC	CASSLDTETHWIGYEQYF
TRBV6-5	NA	TRBJ1-1	NA	TGTGCCAGCAGACCAACCCCGAACTCTGAAGCTTTCTTT	CASRPTPNSEAFF
TRBV4-3	NA	TRBJ2-1	few	TGCGCCAGCAGCCGGAGGACAGACAATGAGCAGTTCTTC	CASSRRTDNEQFF
TRBV29-1	NA	TRBJ1-5	many	TGCAGCGTTTGGGACACCAATCAGCCCCAGCATTTT	CSVWDTNQPQHF
TRBV6-5	NA	TRBJ1-5	many	TGTGCCAGCAGTTCAACGGACAGCAATCAGCCCCAGCATTTT	CASSSTDSNQPQHF
TRBV12-5	TRBD1	TRBJ2-7	few	TGTGCTAGTGGGGGACAGGGCGCGTCGTACGAGCAGTACTTC	CASGGQGASYEQYF
TRBV20-1	TRBD2	TRBJ2-7	NA	TGCAGTGCGAGGCCGGGACTAGCGGGAGAGCTCTCCGAGCAGTACTTC	CSARPGLAGELSEQYF
TRBV5-1	TRBD1	TRBJ1-1	NA	TGCGCCAGCAGTTCTACAGGGGGAGGTGAAGCTTTCTTT	CASSSTGGGEAFF
TRBV7-3	TRBD1	TRBJ2-7	NA	TGTGCCAGCAGCTTAACAGGGACAGGGTCACACGAGCAGTACTTC	CASSLTGTGSHEQYF
TRBV27	NA	TRBJ2-7	NA	TGTGCCAGCAGTCTCTTTGGGGGGCAAGGGCAGTACTTC	CASSLFGGQGQYF
TRBV28	NA	TRBJ1-2	NA	TGTGCCAGCAGTTCCATCGAGTGGGACCGGTATGGCTACACCTTC	CASSSIEWDRYGYTF
TRBV28	TRBD1	TRBJ2-2	NA	TGTGCCAGCAGCAGACAGGGGGCAGCTGGGGAGCTGTTTTTT	CASSRQGAAGELFF
TRBV28	TRBD1	TRBJ2-2	few	TGTGCCAGCAGTACGTTGCGACAGGGTCCTACCGGGGAGCTGTTTTTT	CASSTLRQGPTGELFF
TRBV5-1	NA	TRBJ1-3	NA	TGCGCCAGCACCTATGACGCGAGCTCTGGAAACACCATATATTTT	CASTYDASSGNTIYF
TRBV6-2/TRBV6-3	NA	TRBJ1-1	few	TGTGCCAGCAGTTACTATCTGGACACTGAAGCTTTCTTT	CASSYYLDTEAFF
TRBV12-3/TRBV12-4	NA	TRBJ2-1	many	TGTGCCAGCAGTGCCGGGCCTGAGCAGTTCTTC	CASSAGPEQFF
TRBV9	NA	TRBJ2-1	NA	TGTGCCAGCAGCGTAGACTCCCCGGCGCCCTACAATGAGCAGTTCTTC	CASSVDSPAPYNEQFF
TRBV5-5	NA	TRBJ2-1	few	TGTGCCAGCTACATGGGAGAGAGCGGTGAGCAGTTCTTC	CASYMGESGEQFF
TRBV6-2/TRBV6-3	TRBD2	TRBJ2-4	few	TGTGCCAGCAGTTGGGACTTTGGGGGGGTGAACATTCAGTACTTC	CASSWDFGGVNIQYF
TRBV6-5	NA	TRBJ2-1	many	TGTGCCAGCAGTCTCAGGGGATACAATGAGCAGTTCTTC	CASSLRGYNEQFF
TRBV20-1	TRBD2	TRBJ2-5	NA	TGCAGTGCTAGAGATCTAGCTAGCGGGAGGAGGGGCCCACGGACCCAGTACTTC	CSARDLASGRRGPRTQYF
TRBV3-1	NA	TRBJ2-1	few	TGTGCCAGCAGCCCCCTAGGGCTAGGGGATGAGCAGTTCTTC	CASSPLGLGDEQFF
TRBV9	TRBD1	TRBJ2-5	NA	TGTGCCAGCAGCGTACGACAGGGGTTAGGGCAAGAGACCCAGTACTTC	CASSVRQGLGQETQYF
TRBV7-8	NA	TRBJ2-5	few	TGTGCCAGCAGCTTAGCGGGCCTAGCGCAAGAGACCCAGTACTTC	CASSLAGLAQETQYF
TRBV7-6	NA	TRBJ2-1	NA	TGTGCCAGCAGCCGGGACGCGGTTAAGGGCGAGCAGTTCTTC	CASSRDAVKGEQFF
TRBV12-5	TRBD1	TRBJ2-6	few	TGTGCTAGTGGTTTGGTTAAAACAGGGGAATCTGGGGCCAACGTCCTGACTTTC	CASGLVKTGESGANVLTF
TRBV11-1	NA	TRBJ2-7	NA	TGTGCCAGCAGCTTATTACGTGGATACGAGCAGTACTTC	CASSLLRGYEQYF
TRBV11-2	NA	TRBJ2-7	many	TGTGCCAGCAGCTTACCCCTACGGGGGCCCCGCTCCTACGAGCAGTACTTC	CASSLPLRGPRSYEQYF